The source of this TCR beta chain is a study of T cell changes during pregnancy in multiple sclerosis. Assay: immunoSEQ multiplex PCR; the TCRdb copy retains only in-frame clones and omits some. Of about 69,000 clones listed, roughly 93% are singletons. This sequence originates from a female donor with multiple sclerosis, enrolled in a pregnancy study. The source was peripheral blood, collected in the third trimester of pregnancy.

The CDR3: CASSAPGQGRYEQYF. CDR3 nucleotide sequence: TGCGCCAGCAGCGCCCCGGGACAGGGGAGGTACGAGCAGTACTTC. The chain joins TRBV5-1 to TRBJ2-7; the match to TRBD1 covers 10 bases. Losses at the gene ends were 4 bases for V and 4 bases for J; bases not matched to a gene: 8. The CDR3 sequence is 15 residues long. Germline CDR1 reads SGHRS; CDR2 reads YFSETQ.